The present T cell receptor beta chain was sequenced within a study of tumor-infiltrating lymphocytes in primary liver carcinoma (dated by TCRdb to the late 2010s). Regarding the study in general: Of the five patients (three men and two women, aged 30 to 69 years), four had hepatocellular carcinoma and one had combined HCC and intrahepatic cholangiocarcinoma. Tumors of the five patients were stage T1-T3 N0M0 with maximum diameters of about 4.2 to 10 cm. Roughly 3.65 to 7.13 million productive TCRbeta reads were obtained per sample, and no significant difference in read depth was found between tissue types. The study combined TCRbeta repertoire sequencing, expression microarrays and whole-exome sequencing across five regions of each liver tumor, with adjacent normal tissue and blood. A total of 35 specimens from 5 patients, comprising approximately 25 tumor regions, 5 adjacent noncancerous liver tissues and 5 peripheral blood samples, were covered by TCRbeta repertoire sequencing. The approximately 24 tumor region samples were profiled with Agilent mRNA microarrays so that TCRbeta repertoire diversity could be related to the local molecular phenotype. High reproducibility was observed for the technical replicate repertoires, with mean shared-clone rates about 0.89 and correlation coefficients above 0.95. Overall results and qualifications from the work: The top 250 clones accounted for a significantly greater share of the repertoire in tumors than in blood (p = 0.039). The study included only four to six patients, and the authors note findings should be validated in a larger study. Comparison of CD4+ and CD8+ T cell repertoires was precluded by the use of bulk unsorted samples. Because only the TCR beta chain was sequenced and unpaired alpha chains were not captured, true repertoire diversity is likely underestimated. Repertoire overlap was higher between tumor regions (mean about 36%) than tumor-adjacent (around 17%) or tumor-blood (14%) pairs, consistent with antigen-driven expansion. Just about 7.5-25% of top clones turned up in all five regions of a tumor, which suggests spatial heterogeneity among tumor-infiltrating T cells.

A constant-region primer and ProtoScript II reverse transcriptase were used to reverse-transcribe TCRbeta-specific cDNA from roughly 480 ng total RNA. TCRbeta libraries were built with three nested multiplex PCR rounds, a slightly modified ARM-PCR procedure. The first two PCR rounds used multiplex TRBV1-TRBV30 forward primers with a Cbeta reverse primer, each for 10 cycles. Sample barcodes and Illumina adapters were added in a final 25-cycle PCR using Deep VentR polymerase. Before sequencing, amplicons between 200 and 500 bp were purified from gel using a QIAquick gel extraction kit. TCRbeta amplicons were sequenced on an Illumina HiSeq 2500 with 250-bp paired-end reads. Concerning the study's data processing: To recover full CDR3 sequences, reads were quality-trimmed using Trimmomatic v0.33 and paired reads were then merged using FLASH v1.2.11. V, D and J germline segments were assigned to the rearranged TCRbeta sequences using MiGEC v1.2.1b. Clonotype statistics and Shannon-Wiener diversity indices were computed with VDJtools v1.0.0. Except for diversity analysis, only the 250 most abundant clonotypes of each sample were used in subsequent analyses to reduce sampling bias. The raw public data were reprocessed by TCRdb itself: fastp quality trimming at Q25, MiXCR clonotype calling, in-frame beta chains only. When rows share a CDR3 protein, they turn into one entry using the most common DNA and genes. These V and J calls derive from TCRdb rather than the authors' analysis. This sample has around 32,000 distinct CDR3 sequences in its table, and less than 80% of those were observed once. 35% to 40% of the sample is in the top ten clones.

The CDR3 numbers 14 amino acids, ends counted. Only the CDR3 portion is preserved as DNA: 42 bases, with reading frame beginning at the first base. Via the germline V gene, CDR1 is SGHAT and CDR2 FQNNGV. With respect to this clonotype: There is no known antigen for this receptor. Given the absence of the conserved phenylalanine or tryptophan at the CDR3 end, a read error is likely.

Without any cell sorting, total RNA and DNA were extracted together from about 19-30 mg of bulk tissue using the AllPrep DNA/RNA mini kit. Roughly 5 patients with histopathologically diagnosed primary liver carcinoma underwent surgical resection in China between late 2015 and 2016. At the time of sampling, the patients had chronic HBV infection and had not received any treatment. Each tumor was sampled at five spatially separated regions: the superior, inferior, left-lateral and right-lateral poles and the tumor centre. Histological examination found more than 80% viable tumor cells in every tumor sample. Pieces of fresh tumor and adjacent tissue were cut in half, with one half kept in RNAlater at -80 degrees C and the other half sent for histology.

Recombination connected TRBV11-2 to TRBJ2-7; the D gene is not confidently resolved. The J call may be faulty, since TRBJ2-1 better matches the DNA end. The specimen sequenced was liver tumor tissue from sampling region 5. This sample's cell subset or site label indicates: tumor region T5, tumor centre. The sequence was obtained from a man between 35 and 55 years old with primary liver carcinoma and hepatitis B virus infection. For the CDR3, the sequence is CASSFDLGGWEQFS. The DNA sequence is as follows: TGTGCCAGCAGCTTTGATCTTGGTGGATGGGAGCAGTTCTCC.